This T cell receptor beta chain appears in the sequencing data of a study of cytomegalovirus exposure and HLA in healthy donors. Germline V lookup: CDR1 MNHEY, CDR2 SMNVEV (reference sequence). There are 15 residues in the CDR3. Germline trimming cut 6 bases from V and 4 bases from J; bases unmatched to any gene: 6. About this clone itself: What it binds is unknown.

PCR involved 60 Vbeta and 13 Jbeta primers. The assay was immunoSEQ multiplex PCR, and TCRdb's table has in-frame clones only and misses some. The sample data list about 140,000 clones. Study-level findings and limits: Reportedly, a later analysis found an Asian-associated ancestry cluster had fewer N-insertions than the approximately 600-donor mean.

The sequenced sample was PBMCs. This TCR was sampled from a woman between 18 and 30 years old in good health and CMV-seronegative. The chain combines TRBV27 with TRBJ1-2; 12 nucleotides agree with TRBD1. CDR3 nucleotide sequence: TGTGCCAGCAGCTCGGGACAGGGGGCGGTCTATGGCTACACCTTC. Translating it yields CASSSGQGAVYGYTF.